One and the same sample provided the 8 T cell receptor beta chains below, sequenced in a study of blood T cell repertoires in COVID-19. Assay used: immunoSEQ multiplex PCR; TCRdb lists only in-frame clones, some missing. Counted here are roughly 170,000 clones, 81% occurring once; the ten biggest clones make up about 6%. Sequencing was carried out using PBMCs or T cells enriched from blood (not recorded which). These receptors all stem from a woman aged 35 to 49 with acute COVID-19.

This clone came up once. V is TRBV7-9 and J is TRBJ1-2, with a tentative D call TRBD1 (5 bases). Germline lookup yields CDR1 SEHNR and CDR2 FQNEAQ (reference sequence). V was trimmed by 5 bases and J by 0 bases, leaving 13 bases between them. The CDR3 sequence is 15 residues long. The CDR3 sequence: CASSLDRTTNYGYTF. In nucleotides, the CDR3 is TGTGCCAGCAGCCTAGACAGAACCACTAACTATGGCTACACCTTC.

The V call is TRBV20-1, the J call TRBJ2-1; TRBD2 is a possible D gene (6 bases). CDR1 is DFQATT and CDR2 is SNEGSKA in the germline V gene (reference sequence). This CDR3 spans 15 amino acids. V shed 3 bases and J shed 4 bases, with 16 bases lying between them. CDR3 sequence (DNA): TGCAGTGCTAGTTTGGGGAGGAGATCTTACAATGAGCAGTTCTTC. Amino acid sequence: CSASLGRRSYNEQFF.

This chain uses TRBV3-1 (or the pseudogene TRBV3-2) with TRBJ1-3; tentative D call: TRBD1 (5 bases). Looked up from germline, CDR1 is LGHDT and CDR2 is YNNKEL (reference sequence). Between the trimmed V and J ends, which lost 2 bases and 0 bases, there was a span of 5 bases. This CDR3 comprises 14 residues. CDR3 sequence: CASSQTGSGNTIYF. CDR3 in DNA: TGTGCCAGCAGCCAAACAGGCTCTGGAAACACCATATATTTT.

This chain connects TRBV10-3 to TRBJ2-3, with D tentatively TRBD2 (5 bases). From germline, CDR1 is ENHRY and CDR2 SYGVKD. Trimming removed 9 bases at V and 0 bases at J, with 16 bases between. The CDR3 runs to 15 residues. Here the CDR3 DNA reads TGTGCCATTTCGACGACGGGGTTTAGCACAGATACGCAGTATTTT. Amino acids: CAISTTGFSTDTQYF.

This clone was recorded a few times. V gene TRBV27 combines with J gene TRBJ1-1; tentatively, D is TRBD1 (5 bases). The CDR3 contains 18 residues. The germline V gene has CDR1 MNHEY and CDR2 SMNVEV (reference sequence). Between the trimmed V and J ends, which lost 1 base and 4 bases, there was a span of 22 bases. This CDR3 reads CASSLLGRVNAGGTEAFF. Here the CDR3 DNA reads TGTGCCAGCAGTTTATTAGGCAGGGTTAACGCCGGTGGCACTGAAGCTTTCTTT.

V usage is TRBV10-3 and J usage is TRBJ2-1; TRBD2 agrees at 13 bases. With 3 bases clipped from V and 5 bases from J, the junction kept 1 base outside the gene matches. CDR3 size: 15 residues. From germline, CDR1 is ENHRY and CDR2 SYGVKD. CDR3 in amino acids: CAISELAGGHNEQFF. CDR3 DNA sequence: TGTGCCATCAGTGAACTAGCGGGAGGGCACAATGAGCAGTTCTTC.

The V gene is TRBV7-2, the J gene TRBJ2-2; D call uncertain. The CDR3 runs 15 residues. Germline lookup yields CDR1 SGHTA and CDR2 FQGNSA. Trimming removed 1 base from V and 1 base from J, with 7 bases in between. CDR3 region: CASSLVSVNTGELFF. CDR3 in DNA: TGTGCCAGCAGCTTAGTCTCGGTGAACACCGGGGAGCTGTTTTTT.

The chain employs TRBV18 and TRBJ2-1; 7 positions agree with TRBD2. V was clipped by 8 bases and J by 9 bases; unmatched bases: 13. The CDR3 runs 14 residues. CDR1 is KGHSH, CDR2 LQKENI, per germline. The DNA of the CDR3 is TGTGCCAGCATGGATCGGCACGGGACTATTGAGCAGTTCTTC. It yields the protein CASMDRHGTIEQFF.